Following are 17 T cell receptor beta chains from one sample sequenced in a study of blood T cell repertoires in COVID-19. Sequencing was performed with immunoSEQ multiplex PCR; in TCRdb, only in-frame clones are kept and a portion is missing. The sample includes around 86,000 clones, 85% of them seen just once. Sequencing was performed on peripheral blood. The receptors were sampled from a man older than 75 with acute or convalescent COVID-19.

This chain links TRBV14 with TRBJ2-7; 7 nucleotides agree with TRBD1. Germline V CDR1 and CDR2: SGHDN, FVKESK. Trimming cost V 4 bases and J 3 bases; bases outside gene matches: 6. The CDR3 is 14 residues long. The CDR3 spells CASSPRQGYYEQYF. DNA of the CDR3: TGTGCCAGCAGCCCCAGACAGGGCTACTACGAGCAGTACTTC.

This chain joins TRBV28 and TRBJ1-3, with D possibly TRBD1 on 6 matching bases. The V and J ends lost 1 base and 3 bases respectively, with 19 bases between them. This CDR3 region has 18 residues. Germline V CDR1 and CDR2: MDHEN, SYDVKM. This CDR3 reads CASSLSKPTGFHGNTIYF. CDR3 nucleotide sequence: TGTGCCAGCAGTTTATCGAAGCCAACAGGGTTTCATGGAAACACCATATATTTT.

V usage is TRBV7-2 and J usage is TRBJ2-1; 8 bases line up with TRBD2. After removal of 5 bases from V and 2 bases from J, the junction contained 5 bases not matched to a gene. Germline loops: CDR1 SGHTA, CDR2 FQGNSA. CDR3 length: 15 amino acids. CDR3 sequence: CASSQSGSAYNEQFF. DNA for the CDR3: TGTGCCAGCAGCCAAAGCGGGAGTGCCTACAATGAGCAGTTCTTC.

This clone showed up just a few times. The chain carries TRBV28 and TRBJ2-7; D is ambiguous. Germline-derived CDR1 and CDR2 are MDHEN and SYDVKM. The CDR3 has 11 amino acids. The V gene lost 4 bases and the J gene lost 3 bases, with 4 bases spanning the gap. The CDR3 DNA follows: TGTGCCAGCAGTTCAAACTACGAGCAGTACTTC. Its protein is CASSSNYEQYF.

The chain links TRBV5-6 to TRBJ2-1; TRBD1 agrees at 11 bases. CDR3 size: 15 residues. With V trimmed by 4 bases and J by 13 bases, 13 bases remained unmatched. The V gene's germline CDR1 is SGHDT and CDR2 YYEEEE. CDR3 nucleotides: TGTGCCAGCAGCGCTACCGGGACAGGGGGAAGCCGACAGTTCTTC. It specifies CASSATGTGGSRQFF.

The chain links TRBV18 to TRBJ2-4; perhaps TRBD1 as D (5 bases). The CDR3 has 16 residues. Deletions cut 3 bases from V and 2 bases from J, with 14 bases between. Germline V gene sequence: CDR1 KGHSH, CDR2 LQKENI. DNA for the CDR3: TGTGCCAGCTCACCTTTACAGGCCGCCTCCAAAAACATTCAGTACTTC. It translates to CASSPLQAASKNIQYF.

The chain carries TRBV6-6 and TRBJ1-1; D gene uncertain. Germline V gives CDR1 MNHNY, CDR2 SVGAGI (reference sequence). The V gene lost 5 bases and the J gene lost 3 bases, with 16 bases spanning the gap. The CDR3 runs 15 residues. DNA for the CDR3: TGTGCCAGCAGTGAGAGACACCTAAGGCACACTGAAGCTTTCTTT. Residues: CASSERHLRHTEAFF.

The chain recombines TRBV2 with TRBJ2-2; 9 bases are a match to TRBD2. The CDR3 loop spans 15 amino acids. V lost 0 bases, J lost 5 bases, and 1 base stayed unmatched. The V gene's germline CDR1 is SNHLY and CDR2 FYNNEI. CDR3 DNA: TGTGCCAGCAGTGAAGCAGCGGGAGGAACCGGGGAGCTGTTTTTT. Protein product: CASSEAAGGTGELFF.

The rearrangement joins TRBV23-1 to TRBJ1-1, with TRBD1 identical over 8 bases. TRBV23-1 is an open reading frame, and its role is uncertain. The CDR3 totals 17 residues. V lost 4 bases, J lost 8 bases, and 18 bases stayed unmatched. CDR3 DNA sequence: TGCGCCAGCAGTCTCTCATTGTCCGGGACAGGTTGTCGGGAAGCTTTCTTT. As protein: CASSLSLSGTGCREAFF.

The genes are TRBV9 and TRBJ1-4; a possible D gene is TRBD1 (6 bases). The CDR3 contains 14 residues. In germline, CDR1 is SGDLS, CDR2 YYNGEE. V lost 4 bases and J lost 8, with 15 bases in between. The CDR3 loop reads CASSQAGGWEKLFF. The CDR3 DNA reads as TGTGCCAGCAGCCAGGCGGGGGGCTGGGAAAAACTGTTTTTT.

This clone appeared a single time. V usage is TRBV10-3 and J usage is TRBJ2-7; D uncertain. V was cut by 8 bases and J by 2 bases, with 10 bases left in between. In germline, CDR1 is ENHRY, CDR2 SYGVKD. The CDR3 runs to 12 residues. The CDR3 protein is CAISWQTYEQYF. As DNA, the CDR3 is TGTGCCATCTCTTGGCAAACCTACGAGCAGTACTTC.

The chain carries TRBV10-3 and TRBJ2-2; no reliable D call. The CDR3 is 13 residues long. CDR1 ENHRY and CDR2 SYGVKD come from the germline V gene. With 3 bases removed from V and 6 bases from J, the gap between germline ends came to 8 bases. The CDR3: CAISDRSPGELFF. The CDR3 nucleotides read TGTGCCATCAGTGATCGTAGTCCCGGGGAGCTGTTTTTT.

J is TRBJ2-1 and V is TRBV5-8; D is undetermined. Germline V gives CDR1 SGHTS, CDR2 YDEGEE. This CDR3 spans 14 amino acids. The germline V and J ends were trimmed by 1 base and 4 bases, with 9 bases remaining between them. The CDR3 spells CASSLRFRYNEQFF. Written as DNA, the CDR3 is TGTGCCAGCAGCTTGCGTTTTAGATACAATGAGCAGTTCTTC.

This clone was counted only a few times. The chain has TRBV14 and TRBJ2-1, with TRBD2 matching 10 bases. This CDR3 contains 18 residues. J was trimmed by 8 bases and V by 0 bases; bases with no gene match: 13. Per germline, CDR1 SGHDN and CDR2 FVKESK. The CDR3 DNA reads TGTGCCAGCAGCCAAGAACTTCCAACTAGCGGGATAAATGATGAGCAGTTCTTC. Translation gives CASSQELPTSGINDEQFF.

Here the CDR3 DNA reads TGTGCCAGCAGCCAAGGTCTAGCGGAGGGGGCAGATACGCAGTATTTT. Protein sequence: CASSQGLAEGADTQYF. The rearrangement uses TRBV3-1 (or the pseudogene TRBV3-2) and TRBJ2-3, with a possible D match to TRBD2 (7 bases). Between the trimmed V and J ends, which lost 1 base and 4 bases, there was a span of 15 bases. Germline V lookup: CDR1 LGHDT, CDR2 YNNKEL (reference sequence). CDR3 length equals 16 residues.

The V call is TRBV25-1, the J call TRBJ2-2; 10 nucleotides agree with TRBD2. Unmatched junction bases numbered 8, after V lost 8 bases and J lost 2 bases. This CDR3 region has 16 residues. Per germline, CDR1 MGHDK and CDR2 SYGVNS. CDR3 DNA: TGTGCCAGCCGGGCTAGCGGGAGTATAAACACCGGGGAGCTGTTTTTT. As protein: CASRASGSINTGELFF. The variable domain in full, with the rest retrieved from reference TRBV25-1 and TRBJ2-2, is EADIYQTPRYLVIGTGKKITLECSQTMGHDKMYWYQQDPGMELHLIHYSYGVNSTEKGDLSSESTVSRIRTEHFPLTLESARPSHTSQYLCASRASGSINTGELFFGEGSRLTVL.

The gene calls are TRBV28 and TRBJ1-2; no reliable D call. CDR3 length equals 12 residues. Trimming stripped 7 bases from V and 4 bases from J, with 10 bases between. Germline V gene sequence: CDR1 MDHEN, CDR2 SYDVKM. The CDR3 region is CASISPGYGYTF. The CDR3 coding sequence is TGTGCCAGCATCTCCCCGGGCTATGGCTACACCTTC.